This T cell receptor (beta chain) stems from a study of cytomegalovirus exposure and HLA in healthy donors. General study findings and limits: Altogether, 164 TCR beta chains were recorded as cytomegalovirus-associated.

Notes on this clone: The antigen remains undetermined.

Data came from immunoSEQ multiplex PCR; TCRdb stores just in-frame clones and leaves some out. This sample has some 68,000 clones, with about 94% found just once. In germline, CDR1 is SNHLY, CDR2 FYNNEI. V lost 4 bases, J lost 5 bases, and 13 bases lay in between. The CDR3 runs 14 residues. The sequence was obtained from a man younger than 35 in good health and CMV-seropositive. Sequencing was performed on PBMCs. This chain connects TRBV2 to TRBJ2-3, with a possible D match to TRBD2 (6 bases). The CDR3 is CASSAEGIIDTQYF. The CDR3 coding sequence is TGTGCCAGCAGTGCGGAGGGGATAATAGATACGCAGTATTTT.